Included here is one T cell receptor beta chain sequence, with context. Participant-reported clinical history was the basis for cohort assignment. What the recovered Cohort 3 donors had was two negative PCRs, clearance, or symptom resolution. The sample is drawn from a study of blood T cell repertoires in COVID-19. Overall study: From the United States, Italy and Spain came samples of acute and convalescent COVID-19. PBMCs, B-cell-depleted T cells, or T cells were the source of the cDNA or gDNA that made up the material.

TCRdb's table, derived via immunoSEQ multiplex PCR, lists solely in-frame clones and lacks some. The sample carries a few hundred thousand clones, approximately 90% recorded once. This CDR3 region has 14 residues. Trimming removed 7 bases from V and 2 bases from J; junction bases left unmatched: 7. The germline V gene encodes CDR1 SGHRS and CDR2 YFSETQ. The receptor was isolated from a woman in her thirties or forties who had recovered from COVID-19. J is TRBJ2-5 and V is TRBV5-1; 8 bases fit TRBD2. Sequencing input: PBMCs or T cells enriched from blood (not recorded which). The CDR3 nucleotides are TGCGCCAGCGAAAGCGGGAGTGGGCAAGAGACCCAGTACTTC. It specifies CASESGSGQETQYF.